This is a list of T cell receptor beta chains from one sample in a study of blood T cell repertoires in COVID-19. TCRdb keeps only in-frame clones here, not all; method: immunoSEQ multiplex PCR. The profile covers around 200,000 clones, with around 85% appearing a single time and approximately 5.4% taken by the ten largest. The material sequenced was peripheral blood. Source of these receptors: a human donor in a cohort sampled during active COVID-19. Each CDR3 is given with its conserved first and last residue. A D gene is named only where the DNA matches it firmly. Clone size is stated in some rows and not others, as once, few, many or a class when expanded.

CACQGRGRTEAFF	TGTGCCTGCCAGGGAAGGGGGCGTACTGAAGCTTTCTTT	TRBJ1-1	TRBD1	TRBV19	NA
CASTTGRDAPQYF	TGTGCCAGCACCACCGGGAGAGATGCGCCGCAGTATTTT	TRBJ2-3	NA	TRBV7-3	NA
CATSDWTATTDTQYF	TGTGCCACCAGTGATTGGACAGCGACCACAGATACGCAGTATTTT	TRBJ2-3	NA	TRBV24-1	once
CASSPPRRGRDEQYF	TGTGCCAGCAGCCCTCCTCGGAGGGGAAGGGACGAGCAGTACTTC	TRBJ2-7	NA	TRBV7-9	few
CASSVLGEGLNEQFF	TGTGCCAGCAGCGTATTAGGAGAGGGTTTAAATGAGCAGTTCTTC	TRBJ2-1	NA	TRBV9	NA
CASSQGVGKPYEQYF	TGTGCCAGCAGCCAAGGGGTCGGGAAGCCTTACGAGCAGTACTTC	TRBJ2-7	NA	TRBV3-1/TRBV3-2	NA
CASSREETQYF	TGTGCCAGCAGCCGTGAAGAGACCCAGTACTTC	TRBJ2-5	NA	TRBV5-6	NA
CASSLGLGWADTQYF	TGTGCCAGCAGTCTCGGACTGGGATGGGCAGATACGCAGTATTTT	TRBJ2-3	NA	TRBV7-3	NA
CASSARRDTEAFF	TGTGCCAGCAGCGCCAGGCGGGACACTGAAGCTTTCTTT	TRBJ1-1	NA	TRBV7-8	NA
CASSLAGQGYEQYF	TGCGCCAGCAGCTTGGCGGGACAGGGCTACGAGCAGTACTTC	TRBJ2-7	TRBD1	TRBV5-1	NA
CASSYSDTGFTEAFF	TGTGCCAGCAGCTACTCCGATACAGGGTTCACTGAAGCTTTCTTT	TRBJ1-1	NA	TRBV28	few
CASSLGTGRRETQYF	TGTGCCAGCAGTTTAGGGACAGGGAGGAGAGAGACCCAGTACTTC	TRBJ2-5	TRBD1	TRBV27	NA
CAISESEREGRGTQYF	TGTGCCATCAGTGAGTCTGAGCGGGAGGGCCGAGGTACGCAGTATTTT	TRBJ2-3	TRBD2	TRBV10-3	NA
CASRYQPGLRNTEAFF	TGTGCCAGCAGATATCAGCCGGGACTTAGGAACACTGAAGCTTTCTTT	TRBJ1-1	NA	TRBV11-2	once
CASSLALAGAREQYF	TGTGCCAGCAGCTTAGCCCTAGCGGGAGCTCGGGAGCAGTACTTC	TRBJ2-7	TRBD2	TRBV11-2	NA
CASSFGTSGITGELFF	TGTGCCAGCAGCTTCGGGACTAGCGGGATCACCGGGGAGCTGTTTTTT	TRBJ2-2	TRBD2	TRBV2	NA
CASSQEVGADNEQFF	TGTGCCAGCAGTCAGGAGGTGGGGGCAGACAATGAGCAGTTCTTC	TRBJ2-1	NA	TRBV27	many
CASSPGAGLNTEAFF	TGTGCCAGCTCACCAGGGGCAGGGTTGAACACTGAAGCTTTCTTT	TRBJ1-1	NA	TRBV18	NA
CASSLTGIAAYEQYF	TGTGCCAGCAGTTTGACAGGGATTGCGGCCTACGAGCAGTACTTC	TRBJ2-7	TRBD1	TRBV6-5	NA
CLWFSDRDETQYF	TGTCTTTGGTTTTCGGACAGGGATGAGACCCAGTACTTC	TRBJ2-5	TRBD1	TRBV19	NA
CASSGAAANYGYTF	TGTGCCAGCAGTGGGGCGGCAGCCAACTATGGCTACACCTTC	TRBJ1-2	NA	TRBV5-4	once
CASSRARTSGYEQFF	TGTGCCAGCAGCCGGGCCAGGACTAGCGGGTATGAGCAGTTCTTC	TRBJ2-1	TRBD2	TRBV5-5	NA
CASSSGRETQYF	TGCGCCAGCAGCTCCGGGAGAGAGACCCAGTACTTC	TRBJ2-5	NA	TRBV5-1	NA
CASSLPARGTNTEAFF	TGTGCCAGCAGCCTCCCGGCCAGGGGGACTAACACTGAAGCTTTCTTT	TRBJ1-1	TRBD1	TRBV7-9	few
CASSQDPAVEPYEQYF	TGCGCCAGCAGCCAAGATCCAGCGGTTGAACCCTACGAGCAGTACTTC	TRBJ2-7	NA	TRBV4-3	NA
CASSQGAGGSGANVLTF	TGCGCCAGCAGCCAAGGGGCCGGGGGCTCTGGGGCCAACGTCCTGACTTTC	TRBJ2-6	NA	TRBV4-3	NA
CASSFGGDEQYF	TGTGCCAGCAGTTTCGGCGGGGACGAGCAGTACTTC	TRBJ2-7	NA	TRBV12-3/TRBV12-4	NA
CASRGQLIFYEQYF	TGCGCCAGCAGGGGACAGTTAATCTTCTACGAGCAGTACTTC	TRBJ2-7	TRBD1	TRBV10-2	NA
CASGGTGGTGANVLTF	TGCGCCAGCGGCGGGACAGGGGGAACTGGGGCCAACGTCCTGACTTTC	TRBJ2-6	TRBD1	TRBV5-1	NA
CASSPPRTVETQYF	TGTGCCAGCAGTCCACCCCGGACAGTTGAGACCCAGTACTTC	TRBJ2-5	NA	TRBV6-2/TRBV6-3	few
CASSLPTGHGIQYF	TGTGCCAGCAGCTTACCGACGGGTCACGGCATTCAGTACTTC	TRBJ2-4	NA	TRBV7-9	NA
CASSPILGQQETQYF	TGTGCCAGCAGTCCGATACTTGGGCAGCAAGAGACCCAGTACTTC	TRBJ2-5	NA	TRBV28	NA
CASSQVYHSGGMEQFF	TGTGCCAGCAGCCAAGTATATCATTCCGGGGGGATGGAGCAGTTCTTC	TRBJ2-1	TRBD2	TRBV3-1/TRBV3-2	NA
CSVEGGTGGSYNEQFF	TGCAGCGTAGAAGGCGGGACAGGGGGATCCTACAATGAGCAGTTCTTC	TRBJ2-1	TRBD1	TRBV29-1	NA
CASSLDPWTGGSGNTIYF	TGTGCCAGCAGCTTAGATCCGTGGACAGGGGGCTCTGGAAACACCATATATTTT	TRBJ1-3	TRBD1	TRBV11-2	NA
CASSKTSGSSYNEQFF	TGCGCCAGCAGCAAGACTAGCGGAAGCTCCTACAATGAGCAGTTCTTC	TRBJ2-1	TRBD2	TRBV5-1	NA
CASSLLGELFF	TGTGCCAGCAGCCTTCTCGGGGAGCTGTTTTTT	TRBJ2-2	NA	TRBV7-9	NA
CASSDWAGGTEAFF	TGTGCCAGCAGTGACTGGGCAGGGGGCACTGAAGCTTTCTTT	TRBJ1-1	TRBD1	TRBV6-4	NA
CASSLGDSTYEQYF	TGTGCCAGCAGCTTGGGGGACAGTACCTACGAGCAGTACTTC	TRBJ2-7	TRBD1	TRBV5-4	NA
CASSPIRGNQPQHF	TGTGCCAGCAGCCCGATCCGGGGCAATCAGCCCCAGCATTTT	TRBJ1-5	NA	TRBV5-5	NA
CASSLGQGANLGYTF	TGTGCCAGCAGCCTAGGACAGGGGGCGAACCTTGGCTACACCTTC	TRBJ1-2	TRBD1	TRBV2	NA
CASSQGRGGSTDTQYF	TGCGCCAGCAGCCAAGGGAGGGGGGGTAGCACAGATACGCAGTATTTT	TRBJ2-3	NA	TRBV4-3	once
CASSPYRGTEAFF	TGTGCCAGCAGTCCCTATCGGGGGACTGAAGCTTTCTTT	TRBJ1-1	NA	TRBV27	NA
CSVSSGQSGTEAFF	TGCAGCGTCTCCTCGGGACAATCGGGCACTGAAGCTTTCTTT	TRBJ1-1	NA	TRBV29-1	NA
CASSGLAGGMSSYNEQFF	TGTGCCAGCTCCGGACTAGCGGGAGGGATGAGCTCCTACAATGAGCAGTTCTTC	TRBJ2-1	TRBD2	TRBV18	few
CATRNLGHGNNQPQHF	TGTGCCACTCGTAACTTGGGACACGGTAACAATCAGCCCCAGCATTTT	TRBJ1-5	NA	TRBV10-3	NA
CASSTNRDSPYEQYF	TGTGCCAGCAGCACAAACCGGGACAGTCCCTACGAGCAGTACTTC	TRBJ2-7	TRBD1	TRBV28	many
CASSLTSRDTFSGANVLTF	TGTGCCAGCAGCTTAACCTCCCGGGACACGTTCTCTGGGGCCAACGTCCTGACTTTC	TRBJ2-6	NA	TRBV7-6	NA